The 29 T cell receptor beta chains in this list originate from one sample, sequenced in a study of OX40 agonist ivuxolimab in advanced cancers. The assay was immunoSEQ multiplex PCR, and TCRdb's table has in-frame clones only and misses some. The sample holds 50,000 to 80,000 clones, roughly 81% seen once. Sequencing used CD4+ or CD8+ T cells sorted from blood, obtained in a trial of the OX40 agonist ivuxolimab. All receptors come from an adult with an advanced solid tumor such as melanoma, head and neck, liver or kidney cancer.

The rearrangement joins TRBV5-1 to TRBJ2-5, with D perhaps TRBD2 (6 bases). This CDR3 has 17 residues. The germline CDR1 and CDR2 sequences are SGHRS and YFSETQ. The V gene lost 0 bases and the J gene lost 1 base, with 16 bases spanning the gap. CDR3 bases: TGCGCCAGCAGCTTGGGGGACTGGGACCCCAGCCAAGAGACCCAGTACTTC. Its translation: CASSLGDWDPSQETQYF.

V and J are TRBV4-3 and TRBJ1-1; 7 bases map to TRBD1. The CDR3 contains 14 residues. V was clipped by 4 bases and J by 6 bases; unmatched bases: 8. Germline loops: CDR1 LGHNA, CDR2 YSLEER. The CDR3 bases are TGCGCCAGCAGCCTAAGACAGGGAGGCGCTGAAGCTTTCTTT. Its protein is CASSLRQGGAEAFF.

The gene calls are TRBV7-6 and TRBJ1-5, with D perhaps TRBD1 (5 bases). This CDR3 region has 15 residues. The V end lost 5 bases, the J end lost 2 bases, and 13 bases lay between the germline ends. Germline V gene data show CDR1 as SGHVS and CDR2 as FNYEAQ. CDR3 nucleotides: TGTGCCAGCAGCCCCGGGCAGGGAGGCAATCAGCCCCAGCATTTT. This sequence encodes CASSPGQGGNQPQHF.

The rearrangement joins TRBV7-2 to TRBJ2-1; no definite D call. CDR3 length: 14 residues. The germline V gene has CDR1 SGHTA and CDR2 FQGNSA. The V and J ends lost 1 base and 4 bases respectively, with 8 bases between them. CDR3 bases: TGTGCCAGCAGCTTAGGGTACATTTACAATGAGCAGTTCTTC. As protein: CASSLGYIYNEQFF. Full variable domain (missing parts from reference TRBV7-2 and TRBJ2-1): GAGVSQSPSNKVTEKGKDVELRCDPISGHTALYWYRQSLGQGLEFLIYFQGNSAPDKSGLPSDRFSAERTGGSVSTLTIQRTQQEDSAVYLCASSLGYIYNEQFFGPGTRLTVL.

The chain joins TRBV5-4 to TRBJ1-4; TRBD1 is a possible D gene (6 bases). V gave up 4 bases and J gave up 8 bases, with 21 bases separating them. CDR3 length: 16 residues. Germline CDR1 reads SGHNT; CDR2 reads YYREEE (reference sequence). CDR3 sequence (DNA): TGTGCCAGCAGCCAATCAACAGGGAGAGGGGGAGAAAAACTGTTTTTT. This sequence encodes CASSQSTGRGGEKLFF.

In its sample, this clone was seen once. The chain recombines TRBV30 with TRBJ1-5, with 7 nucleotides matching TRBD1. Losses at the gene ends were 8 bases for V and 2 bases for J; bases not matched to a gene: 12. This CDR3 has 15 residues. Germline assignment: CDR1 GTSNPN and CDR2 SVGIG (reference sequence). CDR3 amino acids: CATSRQGGGNQPQHF. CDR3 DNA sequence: TGTGCCACCTCGCGACAGGGAGGAGGCAATCAGCCCCAGCATTTT.

The CDR3 loop is CASSWGFAGDLNTEAFF. In DNA, the CDR3 is TGTGCCAGCAGCTGGGGTTTTGCAGGGGACTTGAACACTGAAGCTTTCTTT. This chain connects TRBV4-2 to TRBJ1-1, with D maybe TRBD1 (6 bases). The CDR3 has 17 amino acids. Trimming shortened V by 5 bases and J by 0 bases, and 19 bases separated the two germline ends. Germline CDR1 reads LGHNA; CDR2 reads YNFKEQ.

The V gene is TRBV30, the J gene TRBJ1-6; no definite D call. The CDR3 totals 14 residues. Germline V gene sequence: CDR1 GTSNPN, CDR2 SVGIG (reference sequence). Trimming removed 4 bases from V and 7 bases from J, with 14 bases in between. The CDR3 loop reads CAWKSFDGNSPLHF. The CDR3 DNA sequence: TGTGCCTGGAAGTCTTTCGACGGAAATTCACCCCTCCACTTT.

DNA for the CDR3: TGTGCCAGCAGCTTAGAACCGCCTGGGCCGCTGAGCACAGATACGCAGTATTTT. Amino acids: CASSLEPPGPLSTDTQYF. The chain is built from TRBV7-2 and TRBJ2-3, with unresolved D. The CDR3 is 18 amino acids. Germline CDR1 SGHTA, CDR2 FQGNSA. Trimming took 1 base from V and 0 from J, leaving 17 bases between them.

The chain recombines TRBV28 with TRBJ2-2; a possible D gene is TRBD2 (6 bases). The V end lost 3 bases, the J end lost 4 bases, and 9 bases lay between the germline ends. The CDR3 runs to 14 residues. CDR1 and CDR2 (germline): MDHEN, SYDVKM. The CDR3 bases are TGTGCCAGCAGTTTCATCGGGGGCACCGGGGAGCTGTTTTTT. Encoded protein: CASSFIGGTGELFF.

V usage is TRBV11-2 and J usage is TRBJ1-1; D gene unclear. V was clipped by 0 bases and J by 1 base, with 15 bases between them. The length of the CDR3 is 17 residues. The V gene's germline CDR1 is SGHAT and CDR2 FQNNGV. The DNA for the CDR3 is TGTGCCAGCAGCTTAGATCTCTGGGGTTTTTCGAACACTGAAGCTTTCTTT. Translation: CASSLDLWGFSNTEAFF.

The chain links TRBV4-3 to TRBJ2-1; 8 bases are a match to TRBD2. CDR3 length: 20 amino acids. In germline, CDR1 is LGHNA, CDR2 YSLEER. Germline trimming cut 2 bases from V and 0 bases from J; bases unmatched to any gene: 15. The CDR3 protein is CASSQSMNVAGLSSYNEQFF. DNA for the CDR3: TGCGCCAGCAGCCAATCCATGAACGTAGCGGGGCTCAGCTCCTACAATGAGCAGTTCTTC.

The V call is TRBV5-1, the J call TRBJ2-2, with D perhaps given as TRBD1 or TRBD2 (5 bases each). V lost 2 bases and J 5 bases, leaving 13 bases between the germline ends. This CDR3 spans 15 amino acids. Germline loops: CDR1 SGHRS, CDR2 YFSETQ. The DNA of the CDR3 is TGCGCCAGCAGCTTAGTCGGGGCAGGGACCGGGGAGCTGTTTTTT. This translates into CASSLVGAGTGELFF.

CDR3 in DNA: TGTGCCAGCAGGACTTCCGGACAGCCCTACGAGCAGTACTTC. It yields the protein CASRTSGQPYEQYF. The chain couples TRBV6-5 to TRBJ2-7; weak D call: TRBD1 (6 bases). Trimming cost V 6 bases and J 2 bases, with 14 bases left between them. The germline CDR1 and CDR2 sequences are MNHEY and SVGAGI. The CDR3 covers 14 residues.

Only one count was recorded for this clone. CDR3 nucleotide sequence: TGTGCTAGTGGTAGGACAGGGGTTAACTATGGCTACACCTTC. This sequence encodes CASGRTGVNYGYTF. The chain couples TRBV12-5 to TRBJ1-2; 9 bases line up with TRBD1. The V segment lost 5 bases and the J segment 1 base; nucleotides outside the gene matches: 2. CDR1 LGHNT and CDR2 FRNRAP come from the germline V gene. This CDR3 contains 14 residues.

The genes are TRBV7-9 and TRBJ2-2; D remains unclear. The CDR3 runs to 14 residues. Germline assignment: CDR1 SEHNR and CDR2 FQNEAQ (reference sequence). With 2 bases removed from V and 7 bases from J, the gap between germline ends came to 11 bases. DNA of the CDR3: TGTGCCAGCAGCTTAACTTACGCAGGCGGGGAGCTGTTTTTT. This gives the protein CASSLTYAGGELFF.

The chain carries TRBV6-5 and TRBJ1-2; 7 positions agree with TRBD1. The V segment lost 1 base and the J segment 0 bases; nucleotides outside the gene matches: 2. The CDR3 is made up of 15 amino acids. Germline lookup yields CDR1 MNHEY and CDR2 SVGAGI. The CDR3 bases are TGTGCCAGCAGTTACTTAGGGGGCGCTAACTATGGCTACACCTTC. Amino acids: CASSYLGGANYGYTF.

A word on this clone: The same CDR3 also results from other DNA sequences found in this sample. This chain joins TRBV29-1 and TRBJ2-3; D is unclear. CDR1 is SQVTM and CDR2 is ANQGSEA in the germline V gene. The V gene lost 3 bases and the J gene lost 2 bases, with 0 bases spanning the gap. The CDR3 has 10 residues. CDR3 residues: CSVDTDTQYF. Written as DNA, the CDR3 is TGCAGCGTTGACACAGATACGCAGTATTTT.

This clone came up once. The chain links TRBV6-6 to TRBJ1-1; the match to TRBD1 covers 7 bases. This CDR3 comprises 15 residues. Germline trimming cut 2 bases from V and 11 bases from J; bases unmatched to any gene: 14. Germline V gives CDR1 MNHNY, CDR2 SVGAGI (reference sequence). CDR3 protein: CASSYTDRQGDTAFF. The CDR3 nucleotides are TGTGCCAGCAGTTACACCGACAGACAGGGCGATACGGCTTTCTTT.

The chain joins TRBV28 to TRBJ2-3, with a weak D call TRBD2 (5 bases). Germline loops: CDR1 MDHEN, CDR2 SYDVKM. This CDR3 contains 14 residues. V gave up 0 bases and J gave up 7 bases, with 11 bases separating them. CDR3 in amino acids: CASSLWAGPNTQYF. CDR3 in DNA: TGTGCCAGCAGTTTATGGGCGGGCCCCAATACGCAGTATTTT.

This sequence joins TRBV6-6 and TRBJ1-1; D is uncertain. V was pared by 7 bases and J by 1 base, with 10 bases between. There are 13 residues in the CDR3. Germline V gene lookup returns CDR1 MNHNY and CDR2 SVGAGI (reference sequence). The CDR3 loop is CASNKIKNTEAFF. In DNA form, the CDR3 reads TGTGCCAGCAATAAAATAAAGAACACTGAAGCTTTCTTT.

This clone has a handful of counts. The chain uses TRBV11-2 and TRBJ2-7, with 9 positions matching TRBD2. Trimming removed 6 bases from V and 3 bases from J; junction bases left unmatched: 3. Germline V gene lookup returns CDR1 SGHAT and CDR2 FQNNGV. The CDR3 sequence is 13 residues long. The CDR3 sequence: CASSKTSGYEQYF. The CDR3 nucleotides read TGTGCCAGCAGTAAGACTAGCGGCTACGAGCAGTACTTC.

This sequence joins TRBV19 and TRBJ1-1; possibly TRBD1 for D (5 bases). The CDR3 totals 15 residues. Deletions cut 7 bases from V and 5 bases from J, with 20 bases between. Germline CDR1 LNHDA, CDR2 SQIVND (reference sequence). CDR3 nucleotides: TGTGCCAGTACCAATAGGGGACGGGGGGGAACTGAAGCTTTCTTT. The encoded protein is CASTNRGRGGTEAFF.

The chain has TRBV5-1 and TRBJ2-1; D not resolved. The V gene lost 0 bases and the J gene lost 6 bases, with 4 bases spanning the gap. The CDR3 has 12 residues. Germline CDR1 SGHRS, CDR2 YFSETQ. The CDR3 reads CASSLGVNEQFF. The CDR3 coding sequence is TGCGCCAGCAGCTTGGGGGTCAATGAGCAGTTCTTC.

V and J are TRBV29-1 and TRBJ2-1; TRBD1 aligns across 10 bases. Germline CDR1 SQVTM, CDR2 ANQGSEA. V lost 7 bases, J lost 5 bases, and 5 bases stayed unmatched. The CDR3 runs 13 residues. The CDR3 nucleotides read TGCAGCGGAGAGGGACAGGGGAACAATGAGCAGTTCTTC. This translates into CSGEGQGNNEQFF.

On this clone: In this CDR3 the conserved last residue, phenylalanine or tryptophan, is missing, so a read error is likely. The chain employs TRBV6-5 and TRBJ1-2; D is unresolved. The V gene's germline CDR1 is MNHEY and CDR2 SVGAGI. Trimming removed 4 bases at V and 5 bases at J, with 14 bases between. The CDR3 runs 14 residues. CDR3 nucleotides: TGTGCCAGCAGTTCCGGGAGTTCCTTGTATGGCTACACCCTC. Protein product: CASSSGSSLYGYTL.

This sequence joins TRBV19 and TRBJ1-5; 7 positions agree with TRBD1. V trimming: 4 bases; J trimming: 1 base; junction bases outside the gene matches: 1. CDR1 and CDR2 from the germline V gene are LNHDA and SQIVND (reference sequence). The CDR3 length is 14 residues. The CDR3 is CASSKQGSNQPQHF. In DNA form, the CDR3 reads TGTGCCAGTAGTAAACAGGGGAGCAATCAGCCCCAGCATTTT.

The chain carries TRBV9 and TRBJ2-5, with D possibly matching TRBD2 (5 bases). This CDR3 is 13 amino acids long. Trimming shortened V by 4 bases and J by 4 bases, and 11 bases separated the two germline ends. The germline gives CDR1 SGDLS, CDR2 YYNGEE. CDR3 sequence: CASSLTSSETQYF. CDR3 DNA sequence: TGTGCCAGCAGCCTCACTAGTTCAGAGACCCAGTACTTC.

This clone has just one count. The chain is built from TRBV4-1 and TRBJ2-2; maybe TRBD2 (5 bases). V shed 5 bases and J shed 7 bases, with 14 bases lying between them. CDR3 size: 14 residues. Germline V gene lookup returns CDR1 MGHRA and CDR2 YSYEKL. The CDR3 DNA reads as TGCGCCAGCAGCAAAGTACGGGATGACGGGGAGCTGTTTTTT. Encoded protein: CASSKVRDDGELFF.